These 18 T cell receptor beta chains share one sample of origin, sequenced in a study of blood T cell repertoires in COVID-19. Repertoires were generated with immunoSEQ multiplex PCR, while TCRdb's copy carries only in-frame clones and drops some. The sample carries just under 150,000 clones, about 89% recorded once. The sample comprised peripheral blood. These receptors came from a man aged 45-60 years who had recovered from COVID-19.

The rearrangement links TRBV5-1 to TRBJ1-4; TRBD1 matches 8 bases. This CDR3 region has 16 residues. J gave up 0 bases and V 3 bases, and 4 bases lay outside the gene matches. The germline gives CDR1 SGHRS, CDR2 YFSETQ. The CDR3 coding sequence is TGCGCCAGCAGCTCAAACAGGGGGACAACTAATGAAAAACTGTTTTTT. Translated, it gives CASSSNRGTTNEKLFF.

The chain uses TRBV18 and TRBJ1-1, with D unresolved. CDR3 length equals 16 residues. From germline, CDR1 is KGHSH and CDR2 LQKENI. The germline V and J ends were trimmed by 2 bases and 4 bases, with 17 bases remaining between them. DNA of the CDR3: TGTGCCAGCTCACCATCCTCGGCGGGCCGGAGCACTGAAGCTTTCTTT. Translated, it gives CASSPSSAGRSTEAFF.

The V call is TRBV9, the J call TRBJ2-1; TRBD1 matches 9 bases. V shed 2 bases, J shed 2 bases, and the junction held 8 bases outside the gene matches. Germline CDR1 SGDLS, CDR2 YYNGEE. The CDR3 contains 17 residues. CDR3 bases: TGTGCCAGCAGCGTTGGCCTCGACAGGGGGACCTACAATGAGCAGTTCTTC. Translating gives CASSVGLDRGTYNEQFF.

The chain recombines TRBV9 with TRBJ2-7; weak D call: TRBD1 (6 bases). This CDR3 has 15 residues. Trimming left V 0 bases short and J 0 bases short, with 10 bases between. In germline, CDR1 is SGDLS, CDR2 YYNGEE. The CDR3 loop is CASSVATGSSYEQYF. For the CDR3, the DNA is TGTGCCAGCAGCGTAGCCACAGGGAGCTCCTACGAGCAGTACTTC. Using reference TRBV9 and TRBJ2-7 for the parts outside the CDR3, the full variable domain is DSGVTQTPKHLITATGQRVTLRCSPRSGDLSVYWYQQSLDQGLQFLIQYYNGEERAKGNILERFSAQQFPDLHSELNLSSLELGDSALYFCASSVATGSSYEQYFGPGTRLTVT.

J is TRBJ1-6 and V is TRBV7-9, with D possibly being TRBD1 (5 bases). Between the trimmed V and J ends, which lost 6 bases and 9 bases, there was a span of 15 bases. The CDR3 is 14 residues long. From germline, CDR1 is SEHNR and CDR2 FQNEAQ (reference sequence). The CDR3 loop reads CASRPLGGGSPLHF. The CDR3 DNA reads TGTGCCAGCAGACCCCTGGGGGGGGGTTCACCCCTCCACTTT.

Notes on this clone: Other DNA sequences within the sample encode an identical CDR3. V gene TRBV12-3 or TRBV12-4 combines with J gene TRBJ1-5; 8 nucleotides match TRBD1. The ends lost 6 bases at V and 2 bases at J; junction bases unmatched: 0. This CDR3 has 13 amino acids. CDR3 nucleotide sequence: TGTGCCAGCAGGGGACAGGGCAATCAGCCCCAGCATTTT. Protein: CASRGQGNQPQHF.

The V and J genes are TRBV10-3 and TRBJ1-5; D not resolved. The ends were cut back, 0 bases at V and 7 bases at J, with 10 bases in the middle. The CDR3 has 14 residues. Germline loops: CDR1 ENHRY, CDR2 SYGVKD. DNA of the CDR3: TGTGCCATCAGTGAGTCGGCCGGGTCCCAGCCCCAGCATTTT. This codes for CAISESAGSQPQHF.

This chain uses TRBV12-5 with TRBJ2-7, with D perhaps TRBD1 (5 bases). The CDR3 loop spans 19 amino acids. Germline loops: CDR1 LGHNT, CDR2 FRNRAP. Trimming cost V 6 bases and J 1 base, with 28 bases left between them. The CDR3 region has the DNA TGTGCTAGTGGCCCACCGCCCAGTAGGGGTCACCTCTCTTCCTACGAGCAGTACTTC. This sequence encodes CASGPPPSRGHLSSYEQYF.

The rearrangement uses TRBV6-5 and TRBJ1-2, with D possibly TRBD1 on 5 matching bases. Germline V gene lookup returns CDR1 MNHEY and CDR2 SVGAGI. V lost 6 bases, J lost 7 bases, and 21 bases lay in between. This CDR3 has 15 amino acids. In nucleotides, the CDR3 is TGTGCCAGCAGCGGCGCCCGCAGGGCCGGATTTGGCTACACCTTC. This encodes CASSGARRAGFGYTF.

This chain connects TRBV5-5 to TRBJ2-5; 11 nucleotides match TRBD2. The germline gives CDR1 SGHKS, CDR2 YYEKEE (reference sequence). The CDR3 runs to 15 residues. Trimming took 3 bases from V and 5 from J; bases not matched to a gene: 6. Written as DNA, the CDR3 is TGTGCCAGCAGCTCTAGCGGGGGGTTGGGGGAGACCCAGTACTTC. This encodes CASSSSGGLGETQYF.

In this sample, this clone turned up many times. The chain recombines TRBV4-1 with TRBJ1-4, with D perhaps TRBD1 (5 bases). V was shortened by 8 bases and J by 4 bases, with 11 bases between the two germline ends. CDR3 length equals 13 residues. Germline values: CDR1 MGHRA, CDR2 YSYEKL. CDR3 residues: CASGRQSNEKLFF. The CDR3 DNA reads TGCGCCAGCGGTAGACAGAGTAATGAAAAACTGTTTTTT.

The gene calls are TRBV5-6 and TRBJ2-5; 7 bases align to TRBD2. This CDR3 region has 14 residues. Germline trimming cut 3 bases from V and 4 bases from J; bases unmatched to any gene: 6. From germline, CDR1 is SGHDT and CDR2 YYEEEE. CDR3 region: CASSSGLVTETQYF. The CDR3 DNA sequence: TGTGCCAGCAGCTCAGGACTAGTAACAGAGACCCAGTACTTC. Filled out from reference TRBV5-6 and TRBJ2-5, the complete variable domain reads DAGVTQSPTHLIKTRGQQVTLRCSPKSGHDTVSWYQQALGQGPQFIFQYYEEEERQRGNFPDRFSGHQFPNYSSELNVNALLLGDSALYLCASSSGLVTETQYFGPGTRLLVL.

The chain couples TRBV29-1 to TRBJ2-1; TRBD2 matches at 7 bases. The CDR3 is 13 residues long. The germline CDR1 and CDR2 sequences are SQVTM and ANQGSEA. The ends lost 7 bases at V and 8 bases at J; junction bases unmatched: 11. The CDR3 protein is CSGLADWDYEQFF. CDR3 DNA sequence: TGCAGCGGCCTAGCGGACTGGGACTATGAGCAGTTCTTC.

The genes are TRBV7-2 and TRBJ1-2; D perhaps matches TRBD1 (5 bases). Germline CDR1 is SGHTA and CDR2 is FQGNSA. V was clipped by 1 base and J by 1 base, with 7 bases between them. The CDR3 sequence is 14 residues long. Here the CDR3 DNA reads TGTGCCAGCAGCTTAGTAGGGGATAACTATGGCTACACCTTC. Translating it yields CASSLVGDNYGYTF.

The rearrangement links TRBV7-2 to TRBJ1-2; 8 bases agree with TRBD1. Unmatched junction bases numbered 8, after V lost 6 bases and J lost 8 bases. Germline values: CDR1 SGHTA, CDR2 FQGNSA. The CDR3 has 13 residues. The CDR3 spells CASSTGGSSGYTF. The CDR3 DNA is TGTGCCAGCAGTACAGGGGGTTCATCGGGCTACACCTTC.

The V call is TRBV11-2, the J call TRBJ2-1; D is possibly TRBD2 (7 bases). The V end was cut by 2 bases, the J end by 4 bases, with 18 bases between. The CDR3 loop spans 17 amino acids. CDR1 and CDR2 (germline): SGHAT, FQNNGV. This chain's CDR3 is CASSLRGGRNIYNEQFF. CDR3 sequence (DNA): TGTGCCAGCAGCTTACGCGGGGGCAGAAACATATACAATGAGCAGTTCTTC. Based on the CDR3 plus reference TRBV11-2 and TRBJ2-1, the full variable domain is EAGVAQSPRYKIIEKRQSVAFWCNPISGHATLYWYQQILGQGPKLLIQFQNNGVVDDSQLPKDRFSAERLKGVDSTLKIQPAKLEDSAVYLCASSLRGGRNIYNEQFFGPGTRLTVL.

This chain links TRBV5-6 with TRBJ1-1, with no clear D. Germline CDR1 and CDR2: SGHDT and YYEEEE. The ends were cut back, 5 bases at V and 6 bases at J, with 11 bases in the middle. The CDR3 contains 12 residues. CDR3 residues: CASSLDSSEAFF. CDR3 bases: TGTGCCAGCAGTCTAGATAGTTCTGAAGCTTTCTTT. The variable domain in full, with the rest retrieved from reference TRBV5-6 and TRBJ1-1, is DAGVTQSPTHLIKTRGQQVTLRCSPKSGHDTVSWYQQALGQGPQFIFQYYEEEERQRGNFPDRFSGHQFPNYSSELNVNALLLGDSALYLCASSLDSSEAFFGQGTRLTVV.

CDR3 nucleotide sequence: TGTGCCTATGGACGGGATGGTGAAAAACTGTTTTTT. Protein product: CAYGRDGEKLFF. The rearrangement links TRBV30 to TRBJ1-4, with unresolved D. In germline, CDR1 is GTSNPN, CDR2 SVGIG (reference sequence). Trimming pared 7 bases from V and 7 bases from J, leaving 13 bases between. The CDR3 is 12 amino acids.